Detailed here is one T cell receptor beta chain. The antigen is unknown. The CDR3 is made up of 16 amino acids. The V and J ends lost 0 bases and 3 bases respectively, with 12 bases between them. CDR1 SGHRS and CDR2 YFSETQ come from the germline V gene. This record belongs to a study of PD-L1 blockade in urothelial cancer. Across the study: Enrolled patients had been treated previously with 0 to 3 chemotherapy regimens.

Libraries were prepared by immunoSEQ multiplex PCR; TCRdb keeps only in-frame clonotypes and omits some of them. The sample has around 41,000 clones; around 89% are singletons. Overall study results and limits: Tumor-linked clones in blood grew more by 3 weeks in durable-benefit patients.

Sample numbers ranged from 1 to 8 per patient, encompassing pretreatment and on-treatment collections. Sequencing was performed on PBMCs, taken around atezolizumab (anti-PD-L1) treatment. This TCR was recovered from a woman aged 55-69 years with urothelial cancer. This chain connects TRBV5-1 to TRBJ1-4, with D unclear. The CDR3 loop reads CASSLEGPGANEKLFF. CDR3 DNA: TGCGCCAGCAGCTTGGAAGGACCCGGGGCTAATGAAAAACTGTTTTTT.